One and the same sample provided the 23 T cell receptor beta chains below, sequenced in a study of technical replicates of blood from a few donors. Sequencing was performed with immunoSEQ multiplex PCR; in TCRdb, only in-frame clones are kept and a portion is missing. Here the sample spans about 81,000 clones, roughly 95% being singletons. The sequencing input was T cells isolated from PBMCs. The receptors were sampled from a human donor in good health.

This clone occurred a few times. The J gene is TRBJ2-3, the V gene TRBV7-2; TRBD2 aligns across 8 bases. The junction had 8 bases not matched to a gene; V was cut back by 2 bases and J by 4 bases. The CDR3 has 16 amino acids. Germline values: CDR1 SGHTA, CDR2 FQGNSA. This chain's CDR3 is CASSLPRAGVSDTQYF. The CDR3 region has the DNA TGTGCCAGCAGCTTACCGAGAGCGGGAGTGTCAGATACGCAGTATTTT.

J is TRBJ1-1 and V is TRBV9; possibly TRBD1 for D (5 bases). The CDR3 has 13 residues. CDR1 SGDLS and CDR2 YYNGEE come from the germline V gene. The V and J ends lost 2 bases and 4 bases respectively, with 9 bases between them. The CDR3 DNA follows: TGTGCCAGCAGCGTTGACCAGGGCACTGAAGCTTTCTTT. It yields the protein CASSVDQGTEAFF.

The chain's CDR3 is CASSPQRSSYEQYF. The CDR3 DNA follows: TGTGCCAGCAGTCCGCAGCGGTCCTCCTACGAGCAGTACTTC. The chain combines TRBV6-5 with TRBJ2-7, with a weak D call TRBD2 (5 bases). CDR1 and CDR2 from the germline V gene are MNHEY and SVGAGI. The CDR3 runs to 14 residues. Trimming cost V 5 bases and J 0 bases, with 11 bases left between them.

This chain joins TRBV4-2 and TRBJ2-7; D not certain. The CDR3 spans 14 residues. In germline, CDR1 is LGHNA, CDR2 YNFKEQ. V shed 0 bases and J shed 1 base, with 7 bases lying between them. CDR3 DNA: TGTGCCAGCAGCCAAGATCTGCAGTCCTACGAGCAGTACTTC. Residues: CASSQDLQSYEQYF.

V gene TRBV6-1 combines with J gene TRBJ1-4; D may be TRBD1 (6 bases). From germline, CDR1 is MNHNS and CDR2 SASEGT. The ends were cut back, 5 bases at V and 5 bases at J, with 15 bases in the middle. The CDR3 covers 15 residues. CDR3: CASSNHRAPNEKLFF. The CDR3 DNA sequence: TGTGCCAGCAGTAATCACAGGGCTCCAAATGAAAAACTGTTTTTT.

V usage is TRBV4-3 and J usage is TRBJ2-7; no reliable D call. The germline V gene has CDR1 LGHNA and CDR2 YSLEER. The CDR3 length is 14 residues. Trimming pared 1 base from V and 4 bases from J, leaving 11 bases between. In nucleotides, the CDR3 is TGCGCCAGCAGCCAAGCTCCGTCCAGGTACGAGCAGTACTTC. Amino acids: CASSQAPSRYEQYF.

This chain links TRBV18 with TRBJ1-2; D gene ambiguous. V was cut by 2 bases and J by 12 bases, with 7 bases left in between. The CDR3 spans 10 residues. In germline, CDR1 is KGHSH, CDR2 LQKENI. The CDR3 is CASSPTQDTF. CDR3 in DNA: TGTGCCAGCTCACCAACCCAGGACACCTTC.

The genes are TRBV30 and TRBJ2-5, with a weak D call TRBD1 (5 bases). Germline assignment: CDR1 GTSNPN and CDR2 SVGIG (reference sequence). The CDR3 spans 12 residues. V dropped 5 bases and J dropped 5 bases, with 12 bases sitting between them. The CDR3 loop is CAWGRVRETQYF. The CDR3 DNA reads TGTGCCTGGGGCAGGGTGCGGGAGACCCAGTACTTC.

CDR3 DNA sequence: TGTGCCAGCAGCTTAGACAGGGGAAGTGAGCAGTACTTC. This encodes CASSLDRGSEQYF. The chain uses TRBV7-8 and TRBJ2-7, with TRBD1 matching over 7 bases. Trimming removed 1 base from V and 7 bases from J; junction bases left unmatched: 4. Germline values: CDR1 SGHVS, CDR2 FQNEAQ. CDR3 length equals 13 residues.

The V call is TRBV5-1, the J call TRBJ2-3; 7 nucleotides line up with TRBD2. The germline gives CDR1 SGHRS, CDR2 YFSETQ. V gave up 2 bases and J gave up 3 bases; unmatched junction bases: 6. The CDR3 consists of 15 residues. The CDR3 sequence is CASSLAGKETDTQYF. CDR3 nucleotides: TGCGCCAGCAGCTTAGCGGGAAAGGAGACAGATACGCAGTATTTT.

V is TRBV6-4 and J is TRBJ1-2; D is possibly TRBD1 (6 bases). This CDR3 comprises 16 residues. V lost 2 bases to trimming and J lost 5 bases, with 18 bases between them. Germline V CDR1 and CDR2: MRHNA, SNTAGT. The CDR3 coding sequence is TGTGCCAGCAGTGACACCGGGACAACGACTCTTTATGGCTACACCTTC. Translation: CASSDTGTTTLYGYTF.

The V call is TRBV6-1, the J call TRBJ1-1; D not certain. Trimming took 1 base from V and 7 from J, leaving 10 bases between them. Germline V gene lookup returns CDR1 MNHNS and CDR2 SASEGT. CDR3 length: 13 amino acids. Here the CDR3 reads CASSEGDMYEAFF. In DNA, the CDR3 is TGTGCCAGCAGTGAAGGAGATATGTATGAAGCTTTCTTT.

CDR3 sequence reads: CASSLQGAIDEQFF. The CDR3 DNA sequence: TGCGCCAGCAGCTTACAGGGGGCAATTGATGAGCAGTTCTTC. The chain employs TRBV5-1 and TRBJ2-1; the match to TRBD1 covers 9 bases. CDR1 is SGHRS, CDR2 YFSETQ, per germline. The V and J ends lost 2 bases and 8 bases, in that order; junction bases with no gene match: 5. The CDR3 has 14 amino acids.

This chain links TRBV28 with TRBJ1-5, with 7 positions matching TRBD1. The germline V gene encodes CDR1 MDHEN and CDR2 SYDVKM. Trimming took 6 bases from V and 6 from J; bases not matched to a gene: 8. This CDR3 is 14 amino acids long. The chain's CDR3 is CASRLDRWGQPQHF. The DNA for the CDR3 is TGTGCCAGCAGATTGGACAGGTGGGGTCAGCCCCAGCATTTT.

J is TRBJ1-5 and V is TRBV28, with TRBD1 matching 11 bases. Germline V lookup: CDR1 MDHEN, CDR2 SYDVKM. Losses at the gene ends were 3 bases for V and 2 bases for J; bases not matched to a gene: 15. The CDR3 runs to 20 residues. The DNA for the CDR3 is TGTGCCAGCAGTTTTTTGGGGGACAGGGGGTTGATATTAGGCAATCAGCCCCAGCATTTT. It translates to CASSFLGDRGLILGNQPQHF.

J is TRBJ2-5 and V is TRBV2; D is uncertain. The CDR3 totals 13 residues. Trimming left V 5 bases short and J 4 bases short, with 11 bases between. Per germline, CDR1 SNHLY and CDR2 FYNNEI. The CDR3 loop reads CASSIGPGETQYF. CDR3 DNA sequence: TGTGCCAGCAGTATTGGGCCTGGAGAGACCCAGTACTTC.

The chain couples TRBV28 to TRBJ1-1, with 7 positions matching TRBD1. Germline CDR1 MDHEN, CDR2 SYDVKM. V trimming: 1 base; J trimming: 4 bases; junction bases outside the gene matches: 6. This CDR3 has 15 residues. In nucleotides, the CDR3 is TGTGCCAGCAGTTTATTAACAGGGGCAGCCACTGAAGCTTTCTTT. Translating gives CASSLLTGAATEAFF.

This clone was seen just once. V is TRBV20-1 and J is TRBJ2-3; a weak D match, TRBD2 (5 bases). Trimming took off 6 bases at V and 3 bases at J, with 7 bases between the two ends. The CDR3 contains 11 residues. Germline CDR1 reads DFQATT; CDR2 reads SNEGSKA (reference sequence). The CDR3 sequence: CSAPGTDTQYF. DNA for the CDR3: TGCAGTGCACCGGGAACAGATACGCAGTATTTT.

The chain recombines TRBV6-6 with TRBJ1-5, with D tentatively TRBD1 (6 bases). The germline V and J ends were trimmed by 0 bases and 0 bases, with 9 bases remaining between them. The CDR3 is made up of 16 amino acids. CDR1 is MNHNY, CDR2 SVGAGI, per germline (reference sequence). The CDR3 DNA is TGTGCCAGCAGTTACTCGACAGGCGATAGCAATCAGCCCCAGCATTTT. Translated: CASSYSTGDSNQPQHF.

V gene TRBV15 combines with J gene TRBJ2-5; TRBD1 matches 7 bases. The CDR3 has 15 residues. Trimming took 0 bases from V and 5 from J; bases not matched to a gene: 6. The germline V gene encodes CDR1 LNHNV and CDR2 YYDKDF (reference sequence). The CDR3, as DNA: TGTGCCACCAGCAGAGACACAGGGGTTGACGAGACCCAGTACTTC. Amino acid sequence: CATSRDTGVDETQYF.

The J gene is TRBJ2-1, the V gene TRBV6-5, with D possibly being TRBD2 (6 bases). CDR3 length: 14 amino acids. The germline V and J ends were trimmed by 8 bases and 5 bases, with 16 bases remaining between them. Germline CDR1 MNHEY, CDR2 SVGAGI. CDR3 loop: CASQGSAGHNEQFF. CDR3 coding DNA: TGTGCCAGCCAGGGATCAGCGGGCCACAATGAGCAGTTCTTC.

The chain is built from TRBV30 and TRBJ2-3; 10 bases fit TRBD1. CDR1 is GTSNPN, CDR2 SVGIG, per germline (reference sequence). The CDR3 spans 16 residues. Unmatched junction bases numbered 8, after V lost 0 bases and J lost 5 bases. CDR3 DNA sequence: TGTGCCTGGAGTGTACACGGGACAGGGGCAGTAGATACGCAGTATTTT. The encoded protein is CAWSVHGTGAVDTQYF.

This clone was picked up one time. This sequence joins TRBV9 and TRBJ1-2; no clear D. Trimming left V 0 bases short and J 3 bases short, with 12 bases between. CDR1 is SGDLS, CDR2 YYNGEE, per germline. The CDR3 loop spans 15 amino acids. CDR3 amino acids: CASSVADPGYYGYTF. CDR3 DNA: TGTGCCAGCAGCGTAGCGGACCCGGGGTACTATGGCTACACCTTC.